This T cell receptor (beta chain) is drawn from a study of cytomegalovirus exposure and HLA in healthy donors (dated by TCRdb to about 2017). As for the study more broadly: An earlier analysis of roughly 500 of the donors reported about 250 Gb of sequence data and some 100 million unique TCR beta sequences from about 200 million T cells. An early release covering some 640 HLA-typed donors comprised about 310 gigabases of sequencing data and approximately 85 million unique TCR sequences. Of the approximately 400 genotyped donors, less than 85% were placed in the genetic ancestry cluster associated with self-reported Caucasian donors. The study was designed to test whether signatures of past pathogen exposure could be identified by cataloging public T cell receptors. Using immunosequencing, the study profiled T cell repertoires from about 610 subjects and related those repertoires to cytomegalovirus serostatus. A separate validation cohort of about 110 different subjects was used in addition to the 666-subject first cohort. To predict cytomegalovirus infection status, the study combined high-throughput TCR immunosequencing, statistical association of individual TCRs with disease status, and machine learning. A later analysis re-analyzed previously published TCR beta repertoires from about 730 donors and added high-resolution HLA genotyping to study TCR occurrence patterns. The later analysis used no new phenotypic data to find candidate immune exposures, relying instead on TCR beta sequences and their occurrence across donors. An earlier analysis of approximately 640 of the donors applied high-throughput TCR beta sequencing to assess whether each TCR beta V gene segment acted as functional or pseudogenic. Donor age, sex, ethnicity and CMV serostatus were compiled together with the repertoire data. A later genetic analysis took genome-wide SNP genotypes for about three fifths of the roughly 670 donors and used that subset as a discovery cohort. All discovery cohort repertoires had been generated on a single sequencing platform. HLA typing covered class I and class II loci at four-digit resolution. Typing coverage varied by locus: roughly 620-640 donors for A, B, C, DRB1 and DQB1; roughly 520 for DQA1; around 610 for DPA1; approximately 470 for DPB1. Roughly 5 DR-DQ haplotypes were treated as single units for association and clustering because of strong linkage in the cohort. Across approximately 400 genotyped donors of the cohort, an average of about 240,000 unique TCR beta nucleotide sequences per donor were sequenced, and 15% to 20% of those sequences were non-productive.

Note on this clone: Its binding antigen is unknown. Base quality data are lacking; no much larger clone is found one base away.

Broad study findings and their caveats: Because HLA typing was unavailable for some donors at each locus, only the typed subset was used in association tests. A few of the identified cytomegalovirus-associated TCR beta chains were confirmed in vitro to be specific for cytomegalovirus antigens. Roughly uniform sequencing depth across donors was assumed in presence/absence analyses, although this assumption may not hold. When HLA alleles, especially DR and DQ, strongly co-occurred, TCR associations were difficult to assign to individual alleles. Broadly in line with IMGT annotations, most TCR beta V segments showed up in productive rearrangements about 90% or about 30% of the time in an earlier analysis of about 500 of the donors. Only TCR beta chains were sequenced in this cohort, and the absence of alpha or paired-chain data limited detectable features. V-gene and J-gene trimming of TCR beta chains was associated with a missense DCLRE1C variant in a later genetic analysis, and the association was replicated in an independent cohort. According to a later genetic analysis, donors in an Asian-associated ancestry cluster had fewer N-insertions in productive TCRs than the approximately 670-donor mean. In a later analysis, TCR association rates were found to vary across HLA loci, with the most associated TCRs seen for DRB1 alleles and the fewest for HLA-C alleles. In both the original and validation cohorts, the classifier was reported to diagnose cytomegalovirus status with high specificity and sensitivity. According to a later analysis, most CMV-associated TCR beta chains appeared to be HLA-restricted, and the HLA associations seemed to be driven largely by CMV exposure. Most TCR sequences were observed very rarely across donors, whereas some public TCRs were present in many individuals. Linkage disequilibrium might explain the correlated functional status among segregating V segments, but an unknown experimental factor could not be ruled out. A later analysis associated 15,000 or so TCR beta sequences with specific HLA alleles at a false discovery rate of 0.05. For the cohort, immune exposure information was limited to CMV serostatus. A further reported finding was that TCR beta sequences accurately predicted the HLA-A and HLA-B alleles for most subjects in the first cohort. A group of highly shared sequence variants was considered likely to be a technical artifact of the sequencing pipeline. The earlier analysis of approximately 590 of the donors excluded approximately 15 rarely observed V segments, including chromosome 9 orphons, because counts were too low. It was suggested by the authors that the approach could potentially be generalized to other disease states and immunological phenotypes. In a later analysis, several top co-occurrence clusters were reported to appear linked to parvovirus B19, influenza, CMV and Epstein-Barr virus. The study listed around 160 TCR beta chains as associated with cytomegalovirus. In a later analysis, HLA-associated TCR beta chains showed more clonal expansion and lower generation probabilities than non-associated chains that were equally common.

The cohort consisted of 650 to 850 healthy bone marrow donors. At the time of sampling, all cohort members were nominally healthy, though unrecorded immune exposures were likely present. The donor was CMV seropositive and belonged to the group of about 290 seropositive cohort members. A peripheral blood sample was collected from each donor, and TCR beta sequencing was performed on peripheral blood mononuclear cells. The Qiagen DNeasy Blood Extraction Kit was used to extract genomic DNA from the blood cell samples. Libraries were made using the immunoSEQ multiplex PCR assay. For the multiplex PCR, a mixture combining 60 forward primers for TCR Vbeta segments and 13 reverse primers for TCR Jbeta segments was used. A multiplex PCR assay on genomic DNA amplified the CDR3 region of rearranged TCR beta genes. Amplified TCR beta libraries were sequenced as 87-base-pair reads on the Illumina HiSeq System. The original pipeline was this. Across the 670 or so repertoires, a later analysis counted some 81 million unique TCR beta chains, around 11 million of which were shared by at least two donors. Raw reads were error-corrected and collapsed into unique sequences by a nearest-neighbor algorithm in which closely related sequences were merged to remove PCR and sequencing errors. CDR3 sequences were aligned to IMGT reference sequences to assign V, D and J gene segments. For a sequence to be retained, a match of at least six nucleotides was required to both a V gene segment and a J gene segment. A rearrangement was called productive if the CDR3 had no stop codons and remained in frame with V and J, and every other rearrangement was called non-productive. CDR3 was defined according to IMGT convention as the region running from the second conserved V-encoded cysteine to the conserved J-encoded phenylalanine. The earlier analysis of roughly 590 of the donors excluded sequences that lacked an unambiguous match to a single V gene segment. In an earlier analysis of several hundred of the donors, V segments were called functional above 56.7% productive rearrangements and were called segregating when the between-donor standard deviation exceeded 5%. To diagnose cytomegalovirus status from the catalog of TCR beta chain sequences, a statistical classification framework was built. In a later analysis, TCR nucleotide sequences were compared against IMGT/GENE-DB human TR gene sequences so that V and J genes could be assigned. A later analysis assigned CDR3 sequences and most-parsimonious VDJ recombination scenarios with the TCRdist pipeline. In a later analysis, each TCR beta chain was defined by its CDR3 amino acid sequence together with its V-gene family, and reads lacking a unique V-gene family were excluded. A later analysis removed 592 highly shared, low-generation-probability nucleotide sequences to deal with suspected cross-contamination and a sequencing artifact. In a later analysis, a clonal expansion index for each public chain was calculated from normalized within-repertoire ranks of inferred template counts. In a later analysis, generation probabilities were computed with a VDJ recombination model fitted to out-of-frame rearrangements, and the resulting probabilities were checked against IGoR. Hypergeometric tests were used in a later analysis to score TCR-TCR, TCR-HLA and TCR-CMV co-occurrence, with a repertoire-size bias correction applied to the TCR pairs. To estimate false discovery rates, a later analysis permuted the HLA or CMV assignments 20 times. A later analysis grouped co-occurring TCRs with DBSCAN, adding TCRdist sequence similarity when clustering within HLA-allele-positive subsets. For co-occurrence clustering, repertoires with fewer than 30,000 or more than 120,000 public chains were excluded, along with 4 to 6 repertoires with anomalous nucleotide sharing. TCRdb took over this immuneACCESS table, retaining in-frame rearrangements with V and J assigned. Such tables are incomplete; in checked studies, under half of the missing clones stem from an unresolved V gene, and the remainder is unexplained. V, J and clone size reflect that table, while D and trimming were determined from the DNA. The sample table holds around 150,000 clones, of which roughly three quarters were seen once. In total, the top ten clones hold about 7.9% of the sample.

Sequencing used PBMCs. This clonotype was sampled from a male donor in good health and CMV-seropositive.

At the DNA level, the sequence is TGTGCCAGCAGTTATAAACAGGGGGCCTCTGGAAACACCATATATTTT. This yields the protein CASSYKQGASGNTIYF. The V gene is TRBV6-6 and the J gene is TRBJ1-3, with 9 bases matching TRBD1. From V the trimming removes 3 bases and from J it removes 0 bases, while the gene matches leave 3 bases of the junction unaccounted for. There are 16 amino acids in the CDR3, from cysteine to phenylalanine inclusive. The only DNA kept is the CDR3, 48 bases in frame from the first base. The germline V gene (reference sequence) sets CDR1 to MNHNY and CDR2 to SVGAGI.